This passage covers 9 T cell receptor beta chains from one sample sequenced in a study of blood T cells in healthy people across ages. The second PCR ran roughly 7 to 11 cycles with a sample-barcoded 5' primer and J-beta primers. MiXCR, applied by TCRdb to the 5' RACE reads, yields one record per CDR3 protein. The data show 650,000 to 950,000 distinct CDR3 sequences, around 43% seen once. Sample: blood. These receptors all come from a man in his fifties or sixties in good health.

The chain recombines TRBV6-5 with TRBJ2-2, with 10 nucleotides matching TRBD1. Per germline, CDR1 MNHEY and CDR2 SVGAGI. This CDR3 is built from 14 residues. With 5 bases clipped from V and 6 bases from J, the junction kept 3 bases outside the gene matches. The CDR3 DNA sequence: TGTGCCAGCAGTCCGGGACAGGGGCCCGGGGAGCTGTTTTTT. The encoded protein is CASSPGQGPGELFF.

At least ten counts were recorded for this clonotype. The chain uses TRBV6-6 and TRBJ2-7, with D uncertain. The CDR3 consists of 16 residues. Germline loops: CDR1 MNHNY, CDR2 SVGAGI (reference sequence). The ends were cut back, 0 bases at V and 3 bases at J, with 15 bases in the middle. The CDR3 DNA follows: TGTGCCAGCAGTTACTCGAGGCCGGGCTTAGACTACGAGCAGTACTTC. This codes for CASSYSRPGLDYEQYF.

The chain uses TRBV27 and TRBJ1-5, with D hard to call. Between the trimmed V and J ends, which lost 3 bases and 2 bases, there was a span of 11 bases. The CDR3 contains 15 residues. In germline, CDR1 is MNHEY, CDR2 SMNVEV (reference sequence). CDR3 sequence (DNA): TGTGCCAGCAGTTTGGGCGCAGCGGGCAATCAGCCCCAGCATTTT. Amino acids: CASSLGAAGNQPQHF.

This sequence joins TRBV3-1 and TRBJ2-7; 9 positions agree with TRBD1. CDR1 is LGHDT, CDR2 YNNKEL, per germline (reference sequence). The CDR3 sequence is 13 residues long. Germline trimming cut 4 bases from V and 6 bases from J; bases unmatched to any gene: 4. Written as DNA, the CDR3 is TGTGCCAGCAGCCTGGGACAGGGCCGCGAGCAGTACTTC. Protein sequence: CASSLGQGREQYF.

The chain joins TRBV13 to TRBJ2-5, with 10 nucleotides matching TRBD1. Germline CDR1 reads PRHDT; CDR2 reads FYEKMQ (reference sequence). V gave up 4 bases and J gave up 5 bases; unmatched junction bases: 7. This CDR3 spans 15 amino acids. DNA of the CDR3: TGTGCCAGCAGCTATGGGACAGGGGATTTGGAGACCCAGTACTTC. It specifies CASSYGTGDLETQYF.

The chain couples TRBV4-2 to TRBJ2-5; TRBD2 matches at 7 bases. V dropped 4 bases and J dropped 11; count of bases not matched to a gene: 22. CDR3 length: 17 amino acids. Germline V gene data show CDR1 as LGHNA and CDR2 as YNFKEQ. The CDR3 protein is CASSLRLARGPNNEQYF. Written as DNA, the CDR3 is TGTGCCAGCAGCCTACGACTAGCCAGAGGCCCCAACAATGAGCAGTACTTC.

The chain combines TRBV10-3 with TRBJ1-6; D not resolved. V shed 2 bases and J shed 9 bases, with 11 bases lying between them. Germline CDR1 and CDR2: ENHRY and SYGVKD. The CDR3 sequence is 14 residues long. The CDR3, as DNA: TGTGCCATCAGTGAGACGGGAGGCAGTTCACCCCTCCACTTT. This encodes CAISETGGSSPLHF.

V gene TRBV6-6 combines with J gene TRBJ2-4; D is perhaps TRBD1 (5 bases). The end of the DNA aligns better with TRBJ2-7, so the J call may be wrong. CDR1 and CDR2 (germline): MNHNY, SVGAGI (reference sequence). The CDR3 has 14 residues. The CDR3 reads CASTQGTIPYEQYF. DNA for the CDR3: TGTGCCAGCACCCAGGGAACTATCCCCTACGAGCAGTACTTC.

The chain links TRBV7-6 to TRBJ1-2; D perhaps matches TRBD1 (5 bases). Trimming removed 3 bases from V and 10 bases from J, with 21 bases in between. The CDR3 runs to 15 residues. CDR1 and CDR2 (germline): SGHVS, FNYEAQ. The CDR3, as DNA: TGTGCCAGCAGCTTTAGCGGGACGGACCCTTCAGACTACACCTTC. Its protein product is CASSFSGTDPSDYTF.